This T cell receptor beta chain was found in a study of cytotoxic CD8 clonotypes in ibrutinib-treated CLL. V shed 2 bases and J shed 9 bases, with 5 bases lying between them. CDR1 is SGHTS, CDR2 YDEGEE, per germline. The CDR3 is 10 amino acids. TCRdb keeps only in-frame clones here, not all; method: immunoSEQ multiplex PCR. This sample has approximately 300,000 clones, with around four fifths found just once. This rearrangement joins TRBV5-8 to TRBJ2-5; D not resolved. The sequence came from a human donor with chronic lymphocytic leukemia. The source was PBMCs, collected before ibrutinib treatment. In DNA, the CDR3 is TGTGCCAGCAGCTTAAGGTCCCAGTACTTC. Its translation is CASSLRSQYF.